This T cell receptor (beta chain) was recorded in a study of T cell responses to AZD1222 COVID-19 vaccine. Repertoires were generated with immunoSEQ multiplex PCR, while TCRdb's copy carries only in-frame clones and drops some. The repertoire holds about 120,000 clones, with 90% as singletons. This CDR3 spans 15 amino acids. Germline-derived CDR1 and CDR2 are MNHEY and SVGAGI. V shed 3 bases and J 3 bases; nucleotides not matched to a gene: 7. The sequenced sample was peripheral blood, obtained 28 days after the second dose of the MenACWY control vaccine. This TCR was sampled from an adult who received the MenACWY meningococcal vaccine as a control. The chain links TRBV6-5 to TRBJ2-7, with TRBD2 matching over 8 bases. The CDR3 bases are TGTGCCAGCAGTTATGGTGGCGGGAGGATCTACGAGCAGTACTTC. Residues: CASSYGGGRIYEQYF.